The source of this TCR beta chain is a study of immune characterization of retroperitoneal liposarcoma. Within the sample, this clonotype is medium-sized. This CDR3 has 16 residues. Trimming cost V 0 bases and J 8 bases; bases outside gene matches: 10. In germline, CDR1 is MNHEY, CDR2 SMNVEV (reference sequence). A single record per CDR3 protein comes from TCRdb applying MiXCR to the PCR reads. The sample lists about 10,000 distinct CDR3 sequences; roughly 20% were seen once. The rearrangement joins TRBV27 to TRBJ2-1; 7 positions match TRBD2. This clonotype was sampled from a female donor with retroperitoneal liposarcoma. Sequencing used blood. Here the CDR3 reads CASSLSGEGQVDEQFF. The CDR3 region has the DNA TGTGCCAGCAGTTTATCGGGGGAGGGCCAGGTCGATGAGCAGTTCTTC.